This record looks at one T cell receptor (beta chain) sequence and its context. The data were taken from a study of blood T cell repertoires in COVID-19. In the study overall: The United States, Italy and Spain supplied acute and convalescent COVID-19 samples.

The repertoire was sequenced with immunoSEQ multiplex PCR; TCRdb's copy has only in-frame clones and lacks some. The table lists approximately 470,000 clones, about nine tenths of them singletons. CDR1 is LGHDT, CDR2 YNNKEL, per germline (reference sequence). The CDR3 contains 14 residues. Trimming took off 3 bases at V and 8 bases at J, with 15 bases between the two ends. This receptor was taken from a woman aged 18-29 years who had recovered from COVID-19. The chain has TRBV3-1 (or the pseudogene TRBV3-2) and TRBJ2-3; possibly TRBD2 for D (6 bases). Specimen: PBMCs or T cells enriched from blood (not recorded which). In DNA, the CDR3 is TGTGCCAGCAGCCACCGAGGGCGGGAAGCTACGCAGTATTTT. As protein: CASSHRGREATQYF.